The present entry profiles one T cell receptor (beta chain) with its context. Its matching antigen is unknown. The sample originates from a study of T cell repertoires in aging, cancer and after chemotherapy. Study-wide background: Paired samples before and after chemotherapy came from chronic lymphocytic leukemia patients on fludarabine- or bendamustine-based regimens. General study results and limits: In healthy donors, age-related TCR diversity loss mainly reflected lost richness. Rebound thymic output was suggested by rising median generation probability during chemotherapy in each cancer cohort.

TCR beta rearrangements were amplified from peripheral blood genomic DNA. Rearranged V-D-J TRB sequences were amplified with a mixed TRB-A/B primer pool. TCRdb analysed the multiplex PCR reads with MiXCR anew, one entry per CDR3 protein. The sample yields about 3,200 distinct CDR3 sequences, about a fifth seen once. The germline V gene encodes CDR1 ENHRY and CDR2 SYGVKD. CDR3 length equals 14 residues. Unmatched junction bases numbered 9, after V lost 6 bases and J lost 7 bases. V usage is TRBV10-3 and J usage is TRBJ2-7; 10 bases match TRBD2. This receptor was taken from a human donor with a blood cancer. The sample was blood. The CDR3 nucleotides read TGTGCCATCAGGAGTAGCGGGGGGCTAGGGGAGCAGTACTTC. This translates into CAIRSSGGLGEQYF.